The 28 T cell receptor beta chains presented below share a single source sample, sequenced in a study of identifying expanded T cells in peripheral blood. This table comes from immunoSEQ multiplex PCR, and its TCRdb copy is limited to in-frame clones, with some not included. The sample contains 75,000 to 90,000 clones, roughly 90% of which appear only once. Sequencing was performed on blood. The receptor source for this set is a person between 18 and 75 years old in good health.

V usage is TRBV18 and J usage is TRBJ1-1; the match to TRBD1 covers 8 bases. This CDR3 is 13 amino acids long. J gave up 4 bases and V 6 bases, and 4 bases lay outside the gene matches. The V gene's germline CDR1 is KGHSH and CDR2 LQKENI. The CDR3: CASSFQGATEAFF. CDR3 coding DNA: TGTGCCAGCTCCTTCCAGGGGGCCACTGAAGCTTTCTTT.

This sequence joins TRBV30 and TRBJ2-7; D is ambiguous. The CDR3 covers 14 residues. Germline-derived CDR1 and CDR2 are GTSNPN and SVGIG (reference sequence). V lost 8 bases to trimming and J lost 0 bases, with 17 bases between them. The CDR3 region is CAGRGQASSYEQYF. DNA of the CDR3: TGTGCCGGGCGTGGGCAGGCGAGCTCCTACGAGCAGTACTTC.

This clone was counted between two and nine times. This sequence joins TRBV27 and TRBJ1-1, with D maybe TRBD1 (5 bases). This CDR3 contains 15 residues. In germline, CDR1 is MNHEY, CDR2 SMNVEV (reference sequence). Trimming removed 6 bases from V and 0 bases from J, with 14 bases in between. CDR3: CASSGTGWMNTEAFF. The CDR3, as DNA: TGTGCCAGCAGCGGTACAGGTTGGATGAACACTGAAGCTTTCTTT.

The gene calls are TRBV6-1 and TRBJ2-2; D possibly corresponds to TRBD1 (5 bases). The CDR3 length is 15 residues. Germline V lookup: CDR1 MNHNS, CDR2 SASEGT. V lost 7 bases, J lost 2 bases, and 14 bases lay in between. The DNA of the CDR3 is TGTGCCAGCACCCACAGGTGGAGAAACACCGGGGAGCTGTTTTTT. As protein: CASTHRWRNTGELFF.

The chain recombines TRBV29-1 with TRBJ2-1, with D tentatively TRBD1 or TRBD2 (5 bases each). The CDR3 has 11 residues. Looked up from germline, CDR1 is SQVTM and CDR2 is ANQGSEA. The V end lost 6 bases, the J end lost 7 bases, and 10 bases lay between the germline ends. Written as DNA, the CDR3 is TGCAGCGTGGTCTGGGGGAATGAGCAGTTCTTC. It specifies CSVVWGNEQFF.

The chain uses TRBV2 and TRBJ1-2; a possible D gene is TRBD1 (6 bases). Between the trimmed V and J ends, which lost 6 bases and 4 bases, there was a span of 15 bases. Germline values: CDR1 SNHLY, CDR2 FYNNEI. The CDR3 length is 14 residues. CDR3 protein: CASRFVIGGYGYTF. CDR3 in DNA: TGTGCCAGCAGGTTCGTGATAGGGGGCTATGGCTACACCTTC.

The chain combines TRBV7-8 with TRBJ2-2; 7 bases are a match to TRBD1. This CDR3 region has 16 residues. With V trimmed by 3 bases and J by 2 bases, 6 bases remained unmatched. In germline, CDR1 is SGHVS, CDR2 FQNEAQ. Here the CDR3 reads CASSFRDSPNTGELFF. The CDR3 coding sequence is TGTGCCAGCAGCTTCCGGGACAGCCCAAACACCGGGGAGCTGTTTTTT.

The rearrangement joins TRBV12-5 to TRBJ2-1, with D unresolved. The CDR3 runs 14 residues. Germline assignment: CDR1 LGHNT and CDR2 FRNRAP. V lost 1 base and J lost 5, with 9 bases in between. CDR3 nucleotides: TGTGCTAGTGGTTTGGGTCGTGGGGACAATGAGCAGTTCTTC. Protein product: CASGLGRGDNEQFF.

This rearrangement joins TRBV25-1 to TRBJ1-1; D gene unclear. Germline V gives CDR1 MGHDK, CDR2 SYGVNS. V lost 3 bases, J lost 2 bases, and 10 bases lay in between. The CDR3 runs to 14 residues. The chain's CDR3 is CASSDGFLNTEAFF. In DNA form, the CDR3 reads TGTGCCAGCAGTGACGGGTTCCTCAACACTGAAGCTTTCTTT.

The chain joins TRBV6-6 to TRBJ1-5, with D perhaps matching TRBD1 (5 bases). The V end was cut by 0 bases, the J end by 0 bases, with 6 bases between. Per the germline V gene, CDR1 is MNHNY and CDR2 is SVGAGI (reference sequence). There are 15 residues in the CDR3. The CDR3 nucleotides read TGTGCCAGCAGTTACTCGCAGGGTAGCAATCAGCCCCAGCATTTT. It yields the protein CASSYSQGSNQPQHF.

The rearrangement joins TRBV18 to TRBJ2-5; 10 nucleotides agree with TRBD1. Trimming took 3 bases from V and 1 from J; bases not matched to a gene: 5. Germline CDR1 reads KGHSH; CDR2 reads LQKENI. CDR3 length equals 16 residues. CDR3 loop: CASSPWTGGRQETQYF. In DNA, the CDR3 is TGTGCCAGCTCACCCTGGACAGGGGGACGCCAAGAGACCCAGTACTTC.

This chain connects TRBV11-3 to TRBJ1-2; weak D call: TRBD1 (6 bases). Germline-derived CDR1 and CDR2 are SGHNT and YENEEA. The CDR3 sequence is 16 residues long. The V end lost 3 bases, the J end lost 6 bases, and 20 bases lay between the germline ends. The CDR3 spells CASSFTPGQLSNGYTF. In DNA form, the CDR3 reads TGTGCCAGCAGCTTTACGCCGGGACAACTCTCTAATGGCTACACCTTC.

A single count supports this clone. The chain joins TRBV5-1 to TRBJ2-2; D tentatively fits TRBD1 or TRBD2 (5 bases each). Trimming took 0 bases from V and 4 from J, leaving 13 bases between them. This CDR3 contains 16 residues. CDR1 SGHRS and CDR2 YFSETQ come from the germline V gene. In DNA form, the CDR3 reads TGCGCCAGCAGCTTGGGGTTTGGGGGAAGCACCGGGGAGCTGTTTTTT. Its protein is CASSLGFGGSTGELFF.

CDR3 sequence (DNA): TGCGCCAGCAGCCAAGTGGGTGGACTAGCAGGTTACAATGAGCAGTTCTTC. Translating it yields CASSQVGGLAGYNEQFF. This chain uses TRBV4-3 with TRBJ2-1, with 8 bases matching TRBD2. The CDR3 spans 17 residues. Germline trimming cut 1 base from V and 4 bases from J; bases unmatched to any gene: 9. CDR1 and CDR2 from the germline V gene are LGHNA and YSLEER.

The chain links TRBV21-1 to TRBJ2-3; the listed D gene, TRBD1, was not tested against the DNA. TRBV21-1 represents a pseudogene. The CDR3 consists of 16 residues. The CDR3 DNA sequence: TGTGCCAGCAGCAAAGTTGAGGACAGGGTTCTAGATACGCAGTATTTT. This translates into CASSKVEDRVLDTQYF.

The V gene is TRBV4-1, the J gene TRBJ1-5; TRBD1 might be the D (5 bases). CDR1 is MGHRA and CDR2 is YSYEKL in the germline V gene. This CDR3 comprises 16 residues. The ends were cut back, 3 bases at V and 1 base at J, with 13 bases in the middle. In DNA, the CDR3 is TGCGCCAGCAGCCAGGCCGGGACGAAGAGCAATCAGCCCCAGCATTTT. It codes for CASSQAGTKSNQPQHF.

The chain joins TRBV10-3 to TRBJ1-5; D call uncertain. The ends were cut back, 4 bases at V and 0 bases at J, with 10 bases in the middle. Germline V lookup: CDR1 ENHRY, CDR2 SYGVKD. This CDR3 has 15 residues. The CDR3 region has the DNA TGTGCCATCAGTGTTGGGCAGGCTAGCAATCAGCCCCAGCATTTT. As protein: CAISVGQASNQPQHF.

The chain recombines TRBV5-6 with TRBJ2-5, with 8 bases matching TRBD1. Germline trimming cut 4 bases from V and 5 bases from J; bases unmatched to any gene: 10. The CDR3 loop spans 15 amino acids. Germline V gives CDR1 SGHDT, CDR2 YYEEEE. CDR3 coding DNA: TGTGCCAGCAGCCTACGTCGACAGGGGCTGGAGACCCAGTACTTC. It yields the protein CASSLRRQGLETQYF.

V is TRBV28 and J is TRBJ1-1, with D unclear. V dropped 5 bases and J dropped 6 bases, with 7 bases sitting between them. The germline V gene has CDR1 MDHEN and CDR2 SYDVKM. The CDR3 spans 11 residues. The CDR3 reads CASSTRAEAFF. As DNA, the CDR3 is TGTGCCAGCAGTACAAGGGCTGAAGCTTTCTTT.

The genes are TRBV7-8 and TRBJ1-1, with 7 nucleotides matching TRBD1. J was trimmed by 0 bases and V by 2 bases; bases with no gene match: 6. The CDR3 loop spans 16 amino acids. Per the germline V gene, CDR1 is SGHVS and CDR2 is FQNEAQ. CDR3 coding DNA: TGTGCCAGCAGCTTAATAGAGACAGGGATGAACACTGAAGCTTTCTTT. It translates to CASSLIETGMNTEAFF. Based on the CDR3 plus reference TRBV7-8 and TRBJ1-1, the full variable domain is GAGVSQSPRYKVAKRGQDVALRCDPISGHVSLFWYQQALGQGPEFLTYFQNEAQLDKSGLPSDRFFAERPEGSVSTLKIQRTQQEDSAVYLCASSLIETGMNTEAFFGQGTRLTVV.

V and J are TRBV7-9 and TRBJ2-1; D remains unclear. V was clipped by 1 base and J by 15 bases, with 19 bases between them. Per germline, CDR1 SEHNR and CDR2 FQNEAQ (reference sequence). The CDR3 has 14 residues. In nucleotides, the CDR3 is TGTGCCAGCAGCTTAGAGAGTGGGTTTCAAACAGCGTTCTTC. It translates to CASSLESGFQTAFF. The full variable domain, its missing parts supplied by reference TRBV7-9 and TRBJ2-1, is DTGVSQNPRHKITKRGQNVTFRCDPISEHNRLYWYRQTLGQGPEFLTYFQNEAQLEKSRLLSDRFSAERPKGSFSTLEIQRTEQGDSAMYLCASSLESGFQTAFFGPGTRLTVL.

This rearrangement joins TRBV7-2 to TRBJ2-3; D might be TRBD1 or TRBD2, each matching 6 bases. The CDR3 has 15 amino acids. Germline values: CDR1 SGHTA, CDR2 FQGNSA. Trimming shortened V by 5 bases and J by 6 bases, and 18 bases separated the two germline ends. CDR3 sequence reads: CASSTAGHNVDTQYF. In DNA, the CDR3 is TGTGCCAGCAGCACTGCGGGACACAACGTGGATACGCAGTATTTT.

CDR3 DNA: TGTGCCAGCAGCCGAAGAGACGGAAGCTCCTATAATTCACCCCTCCACTTT. This codes for CASSRRDGSSYNSPLHF. J is TRBJ1-6 and V is TRBV5-6; D ambiguous. This CDR3 has 17 residues. Germline V gene sequence: CDR1 SGHDT, CDR2 YYEEEE. V was pared by 4 bases and J by 0 bases, with 14 bases between.

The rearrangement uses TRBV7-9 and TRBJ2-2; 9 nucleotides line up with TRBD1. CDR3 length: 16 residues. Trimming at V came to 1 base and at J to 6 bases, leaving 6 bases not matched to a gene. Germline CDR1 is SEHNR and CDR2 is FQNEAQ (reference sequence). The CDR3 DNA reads TGTGCCAGCAGCTTAGGAGACAGGGGGATAGCCGGGGAGCTGTTTTTT. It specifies CASSLGDRGIAGELFF.

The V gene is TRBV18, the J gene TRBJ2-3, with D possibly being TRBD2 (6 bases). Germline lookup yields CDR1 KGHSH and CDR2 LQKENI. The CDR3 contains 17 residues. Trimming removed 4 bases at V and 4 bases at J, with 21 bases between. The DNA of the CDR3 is TGTGCCAGCTCACTATATCCGGGAGACGGGGGACCAGATACGCAGTATTTT. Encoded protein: CASSLYPGDGGPDTQYF.

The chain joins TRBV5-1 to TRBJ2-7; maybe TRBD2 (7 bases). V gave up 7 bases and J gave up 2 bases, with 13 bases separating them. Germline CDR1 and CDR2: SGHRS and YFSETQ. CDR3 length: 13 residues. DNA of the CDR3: TGCGCCAGCGGCTGGGAGGGGGCCTACGAGCAGTACTTC. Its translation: CASGWEGAYEQYF. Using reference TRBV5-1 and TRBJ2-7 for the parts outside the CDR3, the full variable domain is KAGVTQTPRYLIKTRGQQVTLSCSPISGHRSVSWYQQTPGQGLQFLFEYFSETQRNKGNFPGRFSGRQFSNSRSEMNVSTLELGDSALYLCASGWEGAYEQYFGPGTRLTVT.

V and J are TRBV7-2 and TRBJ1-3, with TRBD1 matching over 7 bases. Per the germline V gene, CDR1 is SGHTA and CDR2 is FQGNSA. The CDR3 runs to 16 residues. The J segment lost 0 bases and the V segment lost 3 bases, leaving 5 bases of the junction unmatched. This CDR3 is CASSFVTGTSGNTIYF. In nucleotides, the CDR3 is TGTGCCAGCAGCTTCGTGACAGGGACCTCTGGAAACACCATATATTTT.

CDR3 bases: TGTGCCAGCAGCGCCCGGGGGGGACAGGCGAATTACGAGCAGTACTTC. Translation: CASSARGGQANYEQYF. V gene TRBV7-9 combines with J gene TRBJ2-7, with D possibly being TRBD1 or TRBD2 (8 bases each). From germline, CDR1 is SEHNR and CDR2 FQNEAQ (reference sequence). CDR3 size: 16 residues. Trimming removed 5 bases at V and 4 bases at J, with 21 bases between. Combining the CDR3 with reference TRBV7-9 and TRBJ2-7 gives the whole variable domain DTGVSQNPRHKITKRGQNVTFRCDPISEHNRLYWYRQTLGQGPEFLTYFQNEAQLEKSRLLSDRFSAERPKGSFSTLEIQRTEQGDSAMYLCASSARGGQANYEQYFGPGTRLTVT.